This T cell receptor (beta chain) was recovered during a study of Ad26.COV2.S vaccination and SARS-CoV-2 variants. CDR1 is SQVTM and CDR2 is ANQGSEA in the germline V gene. V was clipped by 3 bases and J by 4 bases, with 15 bases between them. CDR3 length: 14 amino acids. Concerning this clone itself: Its cognate antigen is unknown.

Study outcomes and limitations: It was reported that spike-specific CD8+ and CD4+ T cell responses were substantially broad after vaccination.

TCRdb's copy holds only in-frame clones and misses some; the assay was immunoSEQ multiplex PCR. This table holds roughly 92,000 clones, less than 85% found once. The chain links TRBV29-1 to TRBJ1-2; D might be TRBD1 (5 bases). The starting material was peripheral blood, obtained after recovery from COVID-19. This TCR was sampled from a human donor who had recovered from COVID-19. Written as DNA, the CDR3 is TGCAGCGTTGATGGGTGGGGGGGTGGCTATGGCTACACCTTC. This sequence encodes CSVDGWGGGYGYTF.